Each of the 29 T cell receptor beta chains below was sequenced from the same sample in a study of blood T cell repertoires in COVID-19. Produced via immunoSEQ multiplex PCR; TCRdb's table is partial and in-frame only. The table includes about 270,000 clones, 70% to 90% detected once. The sequencing sample was made of peripheral blood. All receptors derive from an older woman with acute or convalescent COVID-19.

V gene TRBV11-2 combines with J gene TRBJ2-2; possible D gene TRBD1, 6 bases. The CDR3 spans 13 residues. Germline lookup yields CDR1 SGHAT and CDR2 FQNNGV. V was clipped by 2 bases and J by 6 bases, with 7 bases between them. The chain's CDR3 is CASSLSGAGELFF. Here the CDR3 DNA reads TGTGCCAGCAGCTTATCAGGGGCCGGGGAGCTGTTTTTT.

The chain couples TRBV10-3 to TRBJ2-5, with 14 bases that match TRBD2. This CDR3 comprises 16 residues. V was pared by 0 bases and J by 4 bases, with 1 base of the junction left unmatched. CDR1 is ENHRY, CDR2 SYGVKD, per germline. The CDR3, as DNA: TGTGCCATCAGTGAGTCGACTAGCGGGGGGGGAGAGACCCAGTACTTC. This gives the protein CAISESTSGGGETQYF.

The chain links TRBV5-4 to TRBJ2-6; D gene unclear. Per the germline V gene, CDR1 is SGHNT and CDR2 is YYREEE (reference sequence). The CDR3 is made up of 16 amino acids. V lost 2 bases to trimming and J lost 4 bases, with 13 bases between them. DNA of the CDR3: TGTGCCAGCAGCTTCGGCGGTAGCTCCGGGGCCAACGTCCTGACTTTC. Its protein product is CASSFGGSSGANVLTF.

V is TRBV3-1 (or the pseudogene TRBV3-2) and J is TRBJ1-2; 7 positions agree with TRBD1. The J segment lost 4 bases and the V segment lost 1 base, leaving 3 bases of the junction unmatched. This CDR3 has 14 residues. Germline V gene lookup returns CDR1 LGHDT and CDR2 YNNKEL (reference sequence). CDR3 in amino acids: CASSQAGQLYGYTF. CDR3 nucleotide sequence: TGTGCCAGCAGCCAAGCGGGACAGCTCTATGGCTACACCTTC.

This chain joins TRBV3-1 (or the pseudogene TRBV3-2) and TRBJ1-1; no clear D. The germline V gene has CDR1 LGHDT and CDR2 YNNKEL (reference sequence). CDR3 length equals 11 residues. Trimming took 4 bases from V and 8 from J, leaving 8 bases between them. CDR3 in amino acids: CASSRESEAFF. DNA for the CDR3: TGTGCCAGCAGCCGGGAGTCGGAAGCTTTCTTT.

CDR3 nucleotide sequence: TGTGCCAGCAGGAGAAACACCGGGGAGCTGTTTTTT. As protein: CASRRNTGELFF. This chain links TRBV6-5 with TRBJ2-2; no definite D call. V was cut by 6 bases and J by 2 bases, with 4 bases left in between. Germline V CDR1 and CDR2: MNHEY, SVGAGI. This CDR3 has 12 residues.

The V gene is TRBV6-1, the J gene TRBJ2-7, with D perhaps TRBD1 (6 bases). V lost 2 bases to trimming and J lost 4 bases, with 12 bases between them. The CDR3 has 14 residues. CDR1 and CDR2 from the germline V gene are MNHNS and SASEGT. For the CDR3, the DNA is TGTGCCAGCAGTGAACCCGGGACATCATACGAGCAGTACTTC. Its translation: CASSEPGTSYEQYF.

The rearrangement uses TRBV2 and TRBJ1-2, with D possibly matching TRBD1 (6 bases). CDR1 and CDR2 (germline): SNHLY, FYNNEI. Trimming took 3 bases from V and 6 from J, leaving 14 bases between them. The CDR3 consists of 14 residues. CDR3 region: CASSEGGLTNGYTF. CDR3 in DNA: TGTGCCAGCAGTGAGGGGGGGCTGACAAATGGCTACACCTTC.

The chain links TRBV3-1 (or the pseudogene TRBV3-2) to TRBJ1-1; TRBD1 aligns across 7 bases. The CDR3 sequence is 13 residues long. The germline V gene encodes CDR1 LGHDT and CDR2 YNNKEL (reference sequence). Trimming took 6 bases from V and 5 from J; bases not matched to a gene: 6. This CDR3 is CASSDRAATEAFF. Written as DNA, the CDR3 is TGTGCCAGCAGTGACAGGGCCGCTACTGAAGCTTTCTTT.

The rearrangement uses TRBV5-1 and TRBJ2-5; D is undetermined. Deletions cut 2 bases from V and 2 bases from J, with 4 bases between. The CDR3 has 12 residues. The germline V gene encodes CDR1 SGHRS and CDR2 YFSETQ. The CDR3 nucleotides are TGCGCCAGCAGCTTTCAGCAAGAGACCCAGTACTTC. It translates to CASSFQQETQYF.

J is TRBJ1-1 and V is TRBV27; the D is unclear. CDR3 length: 14 residues. CDR1 and CDR2 from the germline V gene are MNHEY and SMNVEV (reference sequence). V was shortened by 6 bases and J by 2 bases, with 13 bases between the two germline ends. As DNA, the CDR3 is TGTGCCAGCAGCGCCGCGGAGGGCAACACTGAAGCTTTCTTT. Its translation: CASSAAEGNTEAFF.

The chain joins TRBV6-5 to TRBJ1-1; D perhaps matches TRBD1 (6 bases). The CDR3 length is 15 residues. Germline values: CDR1 MNHEY, CDR2 SVGAGI. V dropped 2 bases and J dropped 6 bases, with 16 bases sitting between them. The CDR3 nucleotides read TGTGCCAGCAGTTACACACCAGTACAGGGTGCTGAAGCTTTCTTT. It is translated as CASSYTPVQGAEAFF.

This clone has just one count. The rearrangement joins TRBV30 to TRBJ2-1, with a possible D match to TRBD2 (6 bases). Germline CDR1 reads GTSNPN; CDR2 reads SVGIG (reference sequence). The CDR3 loop spans 16 amino acids. The V end was cut by 5 bases, the J end by 5 bases, with 22 bases between. CDR3 coding DNA: TGTGCCTGGGGACCGGGACTGCCCTTCGGTGACAATGAGCAGTTCTTC. Its protein is CAWGPGLPFGDNEQFF.

The chain combines TRBV6-1 with TRBJ2-5; D gene unclear. The CDR3 has 13 amino acids. Germline V gene sequence: CDR1 MNHNS, CDR2 SASEGT. Trimming shortened V by 1 base and J by 7 bases, and 10 bases separated the two germline ends. The CDR3 DNA sequence: TGTGCCAGCAGTGAAGAGGTCCCAGGGACCCAGTACTTC. Its translation: CASSEEVPGTQYF.

The chain couples TRBV3-1 (or the pseudogene TRBV3-2) to TRBJ2-7; TRBD1 matches 7 bases. The CDR3 contains 14 residues. The germline V gene has CDR1 LGHDT and CDR2 YNNKEL (reference sequence). V lost 2 bases, J lost 6 bases, and 7 bases stayed unmatched. CDR3 in DNA: TGTGCCAGCAGCCAATCGACAGGGAGTATCGAGCAGTACTTC. Protein product: CASSQSTGSIEQYF.

The V gene is TRBV5-1, the J gene TRBJ2-7; tentatively, D is TRBD2 (5 bases). With 3 bases removed from V and 10 bases from J, the gap between germline ends came to 17 bases. Germline CDR1 reads SGHRS; CDR2 reads YFSETQ. The CDR3 totals 13 residues. For the CDR3, the DNA is TGCGCCAGCAGCTCGATCGACGGGGTGGGACAGTACTTC. It is translated as CASSSIDGVGQYF.

The gene calls are TRBV2 and TRBJ2-1; 11 bases line up with TRBD2. The J segment lost 7 bases and the V segment lost 7 bases, leaving 6 bases of the junction unmatched. The CDR3 length is 14 residues. Germline V gene sequence: CDR1 SNHLY, CDR2 FYNNEI. The CDR3 DNA follows: TGTGCCAGCAACGGGGGACTAGCGGTAAATGAGCAGTTCTTC. Translating gives CASNGGLAVNEQFF.

The chain uses TRBV6-2 or TRBV6-3 and TRBJ1-6; 7 bases map to TRBD1. Germline V lookup: CDR1 MNHEY, CDR2 SVGEGT. V lost 5 bases and J lost 9; bases outside the gene matches: 16. The CDR3 runs to 17 residues. CDR3 loop: CASSPHRDRTPSSPLHF. CDR3 nucleotides: TGTGCCAGCAGTCCCCACAGGGACAGAACCCCCTCTTCACCCCTCCACTTT.

The rearrangement joins TRBV6-5 to TRBJ1-4; the D is unclear. The CDR3 has 16 amino acids. Germline CDR1 MNHEY, CDR2 SVGAGI. Trimming took 2 bases from V and 4 from J, leaving 14 bases between them. The CDR3 DNA reads TGTGCCAGCAGTTACGGGTCATTCTGGAGTAATGAAAAACTGTTTTTT. Amino acid sequence: CASSYGSFWSNEKLFF.

This rearrangement joins TRBV3-1 (or the pseudogene TRBV3-2) to TRBJ2-3, with 11 bases matching TRBD2. This CDR3 spans 15 amino acids. Germline CDR1 reads LGHDT; CDR2 reads YNNKEL (reference sequence). J was trimmed by 10 bases and V by 5 bases; bases with no gene match: 11. The CDR3 DNA reads as TGTGCCAGCAGCGGAACTAGCGGGGGCAAACGTGCGCAGTATTTT. It yields the protein CASSGTSGGKRAQYF.

In DNA, the CDR3 is TGCGCCAGCAGCCCCTTGGGACTAGCGGGGGGTGAGCAGTTCTTC. Translation: CASSPLGLAGGEQFF. The chain employs TRBV4-1 and TRBJ2-1; TRBD2 matches at 15 bases. With 4 bases clipped from V and 9 bases from J, the junction kept 4 bases outside the gene matches. The CDR3 totals 15 residues. CDR1 is MGHRA, CDR2 YSYEKL, per germline.

The V and J genes are TRBV10-3 and TRBJ1-1; no definite D call. Trimming cost V 3 bases and J 1 base, with 6 bases left between them. The V gene's germline CDR1 is ENHRY and CDR2 SYGVKD. This CDR3 has 13 residues. The CDR3 loop is CAISDARNTEAFF. The CDR3 coding sequence is TGTGCCATCAGTGACGCCAGGAACACTGAAGCTTTCTTT.

Notes on this clone: The identical CDR3 is also encoded by other nucleotide sequences in the sample. This chain connects TRBV7-2 to TRBJ1-1; possible D gene TRBD1, 5 bases. Per the germline V gene, CDR1 is SGHTA and CDR2 is FQGNSA. V shed 2 bases and J shed 5 bases, with 12 bases lying between them. This CDR3 spans 14 amino acids. This chain's CDR3 is CASSLLGGDTEAFF. The CDR3 DNA follows: TGTGCCAGCAGCTTACTCGGGGGGGATACTGAAGCTTTCTTT. The variable domain in full, completed from reference TRBV7-2 and TRBJ1-1, reads GAGVSQSPSNKVTEKGKDVELRCDPISGHTALYWYRQSLGQGLEFLIYFQGNSAPDKSGLPSDRFSAERTGGSVSTLTIQRTQQEDSAVYLCASSLLGGDTEAFFGQGTRLTVV.

The chain carries TRBV7-8 and TRBJ1-1, with D possibly TRBD1 on 5 matching bases. This CDR3 is 13 amino acids long. V shed 1 base and J shed 6 bases, with 9 bases lying between them. The germline V gene has CDR1 SGHVS and CDR2 FQNEAQ. DNA for the CDR3: TGTGCCAGCAGCTTAGACAGGAAGGCTGAAGCTTTCTTT. It is translated as CASSLDRKAEAFF.

The chain is built from TRBV5-8 and TRBJ1-4; 9 bases match TRBD1. Looked up from germline, CDR1 is SGHTS and CDR2 is YDEGEE. Germline trimming cut 0 bases from V and 4 bases from J; bases unmatched to any gene: 4. There are 16 residues in the CDR3. The chain's CDR3 is CASSLGPTGGNEKLFF. The CDR3 region has the DNA TGTGCCAGCAGCTTGGGGCCGACAGGGGGTAATGAAAAACTGTTTTTT.

This chain connects TRBV18 to TRBJ1-5; no definite D call. This CDR3 contains 15 residues. The V end lost 2 bases, the J end lost 0 bases, and 8 bases lay between the germline ends. Germline CDR1 is KGHSH and CDR2 is LQKENI. DNA for the CDR3: TGTGCCAGCTCACCAACAGTCGATAGCAATCAGCCCCAGCATTTT. Protein product: CASSPTVDSNQPQHF.

The chain uses TRBV11-2 and TRBJ2-7; TRBD1 aligns across 8 bases. The CDR3 is 16 amino acids. With 5 bases clipped from V and 5 bases from J, the junction kept 14 bases outside the gene matches. From germline, CDR1 is SGHAT and CDR2 FQNNGV. CDR3 bases: TGTGCCAGCAGCCCGCTGGGGGACAGGTTTAGTCACGAGCAGTACTTC. Encoded protein: CASSPLGDRFSHEQYF.

V is TRBV4-1 and J is TRBJ2-2, with TRBD2 matching over 10 bases. The J segment lost 5 bases and the V segment lost 4 bases, leaving 10 bases of the junction unmatched. CDR1 MGHRA and CDR2 YSYEKL come from the germline V gene. The CDR3 has 17 residues. This CDR3 is CASSPLGSGGVTGELFF. In DNA, the CDR3 is TGCGCCAGCAGCCCCTTGGGGAGCGGGGGGGTGACCGGGGAGCTGTTTTTT.

This chain joins TRBV7-2 and TRBJ2-7; D not resolved. Trimming shortened V by 2 bases and J by 3 bases, and 17 bases separated the two germline ends. The CDR3 extends over 16 amino acids. Germline CDR1 reads SGHTA; CDR2 reads FQGNSA. This chain's CDR3 is CASSLSNVVRNYEQYF. CDR3 in DNA: TGTGCCAGCAGCTTATCGAACGTCGTCAGGAACTACGAGCAGTACTTC.